What follows are 20 T cell receptor beta chains derived from one specimen sequenced in a study of vaccination and CD4 T cells after COVID-19. Antigens for these TCRs are unknown. The treatment denotes: approximately 9-day PBMC culture with coronavirus spike peptide pools or control peptides (ViraFEST assay). The Oncomine TCR Beta short-read assay was applied to DNA of cultured CD4+ T cells. TCRdb re-analysed the PCR reads in MiXCR, keeping a single row per CDR3 protein. The table has about 10,000 distinct CDR3 sequences, less than 75% seen once. The sample taken for sequencing was CD4+ T cells from blood, cultured in vitro. These receptors were taken from a human donor who had recovered from COVID-19.

CDR3 nucleotide sequence: TGTGCCGGAGCGGGGAGGGGACAGGGACGTAGCGAGCAGTACTTC. Its protein is CAGAGRGQGRSEQYF. The chain has TRBV9 and TRBJ2-7; 9 bases match TRBD1. The V gene end was trimmed by 10 bases and the J gene end by 6 bases; junction bases not matched to a gene: 17. CDR3 length equals 15 residues. In germline, CDR1 is SGDLS, CDR2 YYNGEE. Together with reference TRBV9 and TRBJ2-7, the CDR3 gives the full variable domain: DSGVTQTPKHLITATGQRVTLRCSPRSGDLSVYWYQQSLDQGLQFLIQYYNGEERAKGNILERFSAQQFPDLHSELNLSSLELGDSALYFCAGAGRGQGRSEQYFGPGTRLTVT.

This clonotype was recorded a few times. V is TRBV15 and J is TRBJ2-3; 10 positions match TRBD2. CDR3 size: 16 residues. Losses at the gene ends were 1 base for V and 1 base for J; bases not matched to a gene: 2. Germline assignment: CDR1 LNHNV and CDR2 YYDKDF (reference sequence). The CDR3 protein is CATSRGTSGGTDTQYF. The CDR3 DNA reads as TGTGCCACCAGCAGAGGAACTAGCGGGGGCACAGATACGCAGTATTTT.

This chain joins TRBV20-1 and TRBJ2-7, with D unclear. Germline V gene sequence: CDR1 DFQATT, CDR2 SNEGSKA (reference sequence). Trimming removed 1 base from V and 1 base from J, with 14 bases in between. The length of the CDR3 is 15 residues. As DNA, the CDR3 is TGCAGTGCTAGAGGCTGGGAAATTGGGTCCTACGAGCAGTACTTC. It codes for CSARGWEIGSYEQYF.

This clonotype has only one observation. This chain uses TRBV11-3 with TRBJ2-7, with D uncertain. Germline V CDR1 and CDR2: SGHNT, YENEEA. V lost 5 bases and J 0 bases, leaving 5 bases between the germline ends. CDR3 size: 12 residues. The CDR3: CASSPTSYEQYF. CDR3 bases: TGTGCCAGCAGCCCCACCTCCTACGAGCAGTACTTC.

V and J are TRBV20-1 and TRBJ2-2; D possibly matches TRBD1 or TRBD2 (5 bases each). The CDR3 sequence is 14 residues long. V lost 6 bases to trimming and J lost 0 bases, with 11 bases between them. The germline V gene has CDR1 DFQATT and CDR2 SNEGSKA (reference sequence). The CDR3 loop reads CSAGQGANTGELFF. The CDR3 DNA is TGCAGTGCAGGGCAGGGAGCGAACACCGGGGAGCTGTTTTTT.

The chain recombines TRBV7-9 with TRBJ1-2; a weak D match, TRBD1 (5 bases). The CDR3 is 14 residues long. Germline V gene sequence: CDR1 SEHNR, CDR2 FQNEAQ (reference sequence). Trimming shortened V by 3 bases and J by 7 bases, and 15 bases separated the two germline ends. CDR3 protein: CASSFSGARGGYTF. CDR3 sequence (DNA): TGTGCCAGCAGCTTTTCCGGGGCACGGGGTGGCTACACCTTC.

The V and J genes are TRBV6-5 and TRBJ1-1; D unresolved. CDR3 length equals 13 residues. Trimming pared 3 bases from V and 0 bases from J, leaving 5 bases between. Germline V gene data show CDR1 as MNHEY and CDR2 as SVGAGI. The CDR3 nucleotides are TGTGCCAGCAGTTATATTTTGAACACTGAAGCTTTCTTT. Translation gives CASSYILNTEAFF.

The chain has TRBV11-3 and TRBJ2-6; D is possibly TRBD1 or TRBD2 (7 bases each). Germline V gene sequence: CDR1 SGHNT, CDR2 YENEEA. This CDR3 spans 16 amino acids. The ends were cut back, 5 bases at V and 4 bases at J, with 15 bases in the middle. In DNA form, the CDR3 reads TGTGCCAGCAGCCCAGGGGGGGCCTACGGGGCCAACGTCCTGACTTTC. Encoded protein: CASSPGGAYGANVLTF.

The V gene is TRBV19, the J gene TRBJ1-6, with D possibly being TRBD1 (6 bases). The CDR3 has 14 residues. The V gene's germline CDR1 is LNHDA and CDR2 SQIVND (reference sequence). V was trimmed by 9 bases and J by 0 bases, leaving 9 bases between them. The CDR3, as DNA: TGTGCCAGCAGGACAGACTCCTATAATTCACCCCTCCACTTT. Encoded protein: CASRTDSYNSPLHF.

This rearrangement joins TRBV25-1 to TRBJ2-1; 8 nucleotides agree with TRBD1. With V trimmed by 2 bases and J by 5 bases, 8 bases remained unmatched. The CDR3 is 16 residues long. Germline values: CDR1 MGHDK, CDR2 SYGVNS. CDR3 loop: CASSEHWTGIDNEQFF. The CDR3, as DNA: TGTGCCAGCAGTGAACACTGGACAGGGATCGACAATGAGCAGTTCTTC.

V usage is TRBV27 and J usage is TRBJ2-2, with D perhaps matching TRBD1 or TRBD2 (5 bases each). The CDR3 extends over 19 amino acids. The V gene lost 6 bases and the J gene lost 5 bases, with 28 bases spanning the gap. From germline, CDR1 is MNHEY and CDR2 SMNVEV (reference sequence). The CDR3 protein is CASSINTGTVRMGTGELFF. As DNA, the CDR3 is TGTGCCAGCAGCATAAACACCGGGACCGTAAGGATGGGGACCGGGGAGCTGTTTTTT.

The table lists this clonotype with a few counts. CDR3 protein: CATSSPDRAGYTF. CDR3 nucleotides: TGTGCCACCAGCAGCCCGGACAGGGCCGGCTACACCTTC. The chain is built from TRBV15 and TRBJ1-2, with TRBD1 matching 8 bases. The CDR3 spans 13 residues. The V gene's germline CDR1 is LNHNV and CDR2 YYDKDF (reference sequence). V lost 3 bases to trimming and J lost 8 bases; unmatched junction nucleotides: 5.

The rearrangement joins TRBV5-4 to TRBJ2-2, with D maybe TRBD1 (5 bases). The germline V gene encodes CDR1 SGHNT and CDR2 YYREEE (reference sequence). This CDR3 comprises 16 residues. V was cut by 0 bases and J by 0 bases, with 9 bases left in between. The DNA for the CDR3 is TGTGCCAGCAGCTTGGTCAGGGCACCGAACACCGGGGAGCTGTTTTTT. As protein: CASSLVRAPNTGELFF.

The chain uses TRBV20-1 and TRBJ1-5, with 7 bases that match TRBD1. Looked up from germline, CDR1 is DFQATT and CDR2 is SNEGSKA (reference sequence). V trimming: 4 bases; J trimming: 1 base; junction bases outside the gene matches: 10. The CDR3 loop spans 16 amino acids. The CDR3 DNA sequence: TGCAGTGCTAACTATCCCGAGGGGGCCAGCAATCAGCCCCAGCATTTT. Amino acid sequence: CSANYPEGASNQPQHF.

The gene calls are TRBV20-1 and TRBJ2-5; D possibly corresponds to TRBD2 (6 bases). This CDR3 spans 14 amino acids. Per germline, CDR1 DFQATT and CDR2 SNEGSKA (reference sequence). V lost 3 bases and J lost 4, with 15 bases in between. The DNA of the CDR3 is TGCAGTGCTAGCGGGGACTCTATGGGAGAGACCCAGTACTTC. Its translation: CSASGDSMGETQYF.

This clonotype has a single count. V gene TRBV7-2 combines with J gene TRBJ1-1; D might be TRBD1 (6 bases). CDR1 SGHTA and CDR2 FQGNSA come from the germline V gene. The V gene lost 7 bases and the J gene lost 3 bases, with 18 bases spanning the gap. CDR3 length: 15 amino acids. This CDR3 reads CASIRDNRWDTEAFF. CDR3 nucleotides: TGTGCCAGCATCCGGGACAACAGGTGGGACACTGAAGCTTTCTTT.

This chain joins TRBV11-2 and TRBJ2-4, with 12 bases lining up with TRBD2. The CDR3 consists of 17 residues. V shed 3 bases and J 0 bases; nucleotides not matched to a gene: 3. Germline loops: CDR1 SGHAT, CDR2 FQNNGV. DNA of the CDR3: TGTGCCAGCAGCTTTGGGGGACTAGCGGGAGCCAAAAACATTCAGTACTTC. It translates to CASSFGGLAGAKNIQYF.

This clonotype appeared a few times. This chain joins TRBV6-5 and TRBJ1-2; 8 bases match TRBD1. Germline CDR1 MNHEY, CDR2 SVGAGI. Trimming removed 2 bases from V and 3 bases from J; junction bases left unmatched: 14. CDR3 size: 18 residues. The DNA of the CDR3 is TGTGCCAGCAGTTACCCCCGGACAGGGAGAATGATGGACTATGGCTACACCTTC. Protein: CASSYPRTGRMMDYGYTF.

The chain links TRBV7-2 to TRBJ2-3, with 12 positions matching TRBD2. Per the germline V gene, CDR1 is SGHTA and CDR2 is FQGNSA. The CDR3 consists of 16 residues. V gave up 6 bases and J gave up 6 bases; unmatched junction bases: 10. CDR3 protein: CASSKTSGGWVDTQYF. In nucleotides, the CDR3 is TGTGCCAGCAGTAAGACTAGCGGGGGTTGGGTCGATACGCAGTATTTT.

CDR3 residues: CASSMVVNYGYTF. CDR3 DNA: TGTGCCAGTAGTATGGTAGTTAACTATGGCTACACCTTC. The chain recombines TRBV19 with TRBJ1-2; D call uncertain. The CDR3 extends over 13 amino acids. Germline CDR1 and CDR2: LNHDA and SQIVND (reference sequence). V lost 3 bases and J lost 1, with 6 bases in between.